This TCR beta chain was sequenced for a study of blood T cells in healthy people across ages. The germline V gene has CDR1 SGHRS and CDR2 YFSETQ. V lost 3 bases, J lost 2 bases, and 11 bases lay in between. The CDR3 sequence is 14 residues long. With a J-beta primer mix and a sample-barcoded 5' primer, a second PCR ran about 7 to 12 cycles. TCRdb independently ran MiXCR on the 5' RACE reads; one entry per CDR3 protein. The sample has about 1,500,000 distinct CDR3 sequences; about 28% are singletons. This sequence originates from a woman under 40 in good health. V is TRBV5-1 and J is TRBJ1-2; weak D call: TRBD1 (6 bases). The sequenced sample was blood. Written as DNA, the CDR3 is TGCGCCAGCAGCTACAGGGACCCCAACTATGGCTACACCTTC. Its translation: CASSYRDPNYGYTF.